These 4 T cell receptor beta chains originate from one sample sequenced in a study of tumor and adjacent non-tumor tissue in lung cancer. TCRbeta libraries were built with three rounds of nested PCR, modified from ARM-PCR. TCRdb fed the multiplex PCR reads into MiXCR, producing one record per CDR3 protein. The sample carries 100,000 to 120,000 distinct CDR3 sequences, 84% recorded once. RNA was extracted from bulk tissue without any cell sorting. The sample was lung tumor tissue. The receptor source for this set is a man in his sixties or seventies with non-small cell lung cancer.

Notes on this clonotype: One end of the junction does not line up with germline, which may come from a read error. The chain couples TRBV5-6 to TRBJ2-1; D is perhaps TRBD2 (6 bases). From germline, CDR1 is SGHDT and CDR2 YYEEEE. This CDR3 contains 16 residues. CDR3 loop: CARSRPGTASYNKQFF. CDR3 nucleotides: TGTGCCAGGAGCCGTCCCGGGACTGCGTCCTACAATAAGCAGTTCTTC.

Details on this clonotype: Because the CDR3 is missing its conserved closing phenylalanine or tryptophan, this is likely a read error. It is unclear where the CDR3 begins or ends on the DNA, so no DNA is shown, and the CDR3 is as TCRdb lists it. V usage is TRBV29-1 and J usage is TRBJ1-4. Germline V gene data show CDR1 as SQVTM and CDR2 as ANQGSEA. The CDR3 contains 13 residues when both ends are counted. The CDR3 loop is CHVEDGTNEKLFS.

This clonotype was recorded once. Since the CDR3 does not end with the conserved phenylalanine or tryptophan, this likely comes from a read error. The rearrangement links TRBV7-8 to TRBJ2-7; 12 bases fit TRBD2. The CDR3 runs to 15 residues. Germline lookup yields CDR1 SGHVS and CDR2 FQNEAQ. For the CDR3, the DNA is TGTGCCAGCAGCCCGACTAGCGGGGGTTCCTACGAACAGTACTCC. Amino acid sequence: CASSPTSGGSYEQYS.

The sample holds one count of this clonotype. The J gene is TRBJ2-1, the V gene TRBV10-3; 9 positions match TRBD2. The J call may be mistaken, given a closer DNA end match to TRBJ2-7. This CDR3 spans 18 amino acids. Germline V CDR1 and CDR2: ENHRY, SYGVKD. The CDR3 spells CAIRSNSSRGGTYNEQYF. CDR3 DNA sequence: TGTGCCATCAGATCCAATTCCTCGCGGGGGGGAACCTACAATGAGCAGTACTTC.